These T cell receptor beta chains were read from a single sample in a study of neoadjuvant anti-PD-1 for oral cavity cancer. Sequencing used immunoSEQ multiplex PCR; TCRdb keeps in-frame clones, though not all of them. Altogether under 8,500 clones are present, 48% being singletons, with the ten largest covering around 10%. Sequences were derived from tumor tissue, sampled before nivolumab (anti-PD-1) treatment. These receptors were obtained from a person between 40 and 80 years old with oral cavity squamous cell carcinoma. CDR3s include the opening cysteine and the closing phenylalanine or tryptophan. The D gene is left open where the match is weak. Some rows mark clone size as missing; the rest say once, few, many or name a class of expanded clone.

d_call | j_call | clone_size | v_call | cdr3_length | cdr3_aa | cdr3_nt
TRBD1 | TRBJ1-1 | NA | TRBV5-1 | 15 | CASSSSTGLNTEAFF | TGCGCCAGCAGCTCCTCGACAGGGCTGAACACTGAAGCTTTCTTT
TRBD1 | TRBJ1-1 | NA | TRBV5-4 | 16 | CASSYRGTDRNTEAFF | TGTGCCAGCAGCTACAGGGGTACAGATAGAAACACTGAAGCTTTCTTT
NA | TRBJ1-3 | NA | TRBV19 | 15 | CASSIGTDYGNTIYF | TGTGCCAGTAGTATCGGGACTGACTATGGAAACACCATATATTTT
TRBD1 | TRBJ1-4 | NA | TRBV28 | 16 | CASVTATGATNEKLFF | TGTGCCAGCGTTACTGCGACAGGGGCAACTAATGAAAAACTGTTTTTT
TRBD1 | TRBJ1-1 | NA | TRBV18 | 15 | CASSPWDSLNTEAFF | TGTGCCAGCTCACCATGGGACAGCCTGAACACTGAAGCTTTCTTT
TRBD2 | TRBJ2-3 | medium-sized | TRBV27 | 20 | CASSLSATGLAGVGTDTQYF | TGTGCCAGCAGTTTATCGGCCACGGGACTAGCGGGAGTAGGCACAGATACGCAGTATTTT
TRBD2 | TRBJ2-7 | once | TRBV11-2 | 15 | CASSLEVLAGREQYF | TGTGCCAGCAGCTTAGAAGTGCTAGCGGGACGCGAGCAGTACTTC
TRBD2 | TRBJ2-3 | NA | TRBV28 | 20 | CASSFGDRALTSGFTDTQYF | TGTGCCAGCAGCTTTGGTGACAGGGCCTTGACTAGCGGTTTCACAGATACGCAGTATTTT
NA | TRBJ1-4 | few | TRBV10-1 | 15 | CASSELIIAGVELFF | TGCGCCAGCAGTGAACTTATAATTGCAGGAGTAGAACTGTTTTTT
TRBD2 | TRBJ2-1 | few | TRBV15 | 19 | CATSSTKGVAGGWDNEQFF | TGTGCCACCAGCAGCACTAAAGGTGTAGCGGGTGGATGGGACAATGAGCAGTTCTTC
TRBD2 | TRBJ2-1 | NA | TRBV7-9 | 17 | CASSLRLAGEPYNEQFF | TGTGCCAGCAGCCTAAGACTAGCGGGGGAACCCTACAATGAGCAGTTCTTC
TRBD1 | TRBJ2-2 | medium-sized | TRBV27 | 13 | CASSDRDTGELFF | TGTGCCAGCAGTGACAGGGATACCGGGGAGCTGTTTTTT
NA | TRBJ2-7 | few | TRBV6-1 | 14 | CASSELWGTYEQYF | TGTGCCAGCAGTGAACTGTGGGGAACATACGAGCAGTACTTC
TRBD2 | TRBJ2-2 | NA | TRBV7-3 | 15 | CASSFAGTSVSELFF | TGTGCCAGCAGCTTTGCCGGGACTAGCGTATCGGAGCTGTTTTTT
TRBD2 | TRBJ2-4 | NA | TRBV7-9 | 15 | CASSAGLAAKNIQYF | TGTGCCAGCAGCGCAGGACTAGCGGCCAAAAACATTCAGTACTTC
TRBD2 | TRBJ2-5 | NA | TRBV28 | 14 | CASTLLGTSETQYF | TGTGCCAGCACTCTACTGGGGACTAGCGAGACCCAGTACTTC
TRBD1 | TRBJ2-1 | NA | TRBV27 | 19 | CASSLEGQGQRGSYNEQFF | TGTGCCAGCAGTTTAGAAGGACAGGGTCAACGAGGGTCCTACAATGAGCAGTTCTTC
NA | TRBJ2-5 | NA | TRBV6-6 | 12 | CASSLDLKTQYF | TGTGCCAGCAGTTTGGACTTGAAGACCCAGTACTTC
NA | TRBJ2-1 | few | TRBV5-1 | 15 | CASSKQGSSYNEQFF | TGCGCCAGCAGCAAACAGGGTAGCTCCTACAATGAGCAGTTCTTC
NA | TRBJ2-1 | NA | TRBV7-6 | 17 | CASSSPEGLRESDEQFF | TGTGCCAGCAGCTCCCCTGAGGGCCTGAGAGAGAGCGATGAGCAGTTCTTC
NA | TRBJ1-2 | NA | TRBV19 | 11 | CASSRNYGYTF | TGTGCCAGTAGCAGGAACTATGGCTACACCTTC
TRBD2 | TRBJ2-3 | NA | TRBV4-1 | 16 | CASSQETSGSTDTQYF | TGCGCCAGCAGCCAAGAGACTAGCGGGAGCACAGATACGCAGTATTTT
NA | TRBJ2-2 | NA | TRBV11-2 | 13 | CASNRGAVGELFF | TGTGCCAGCAATCGGGGGGCGGTCGGGGAGCTGTTTTTT
NA | TRBJ2-7 | medium-sized | TRBV5-4 | 15 | CASSPGSGAGYEQYF | TGTGCCAGCAGCCCGGGGTCAGGGGCGGGCTACGAGCAGTACTTC
TRBD2 | TRBJ2-7 | once | TRBV27 | 17 | CASSLGPVGGDWYEQYF | TGTGCCAGCAGTTTGGGGCCCGTGGGAGGGGACTGGTACGAGCAGTACTTC
TRBD1 | TRBJ1-1 | NA | TRBV30 | 14 | CACIRGLGNTEAFF | TGTGCCTGCATCAGGGGGCTTGGGAACACTGAAGCTTTCTTT
NA | TRBJ2-7 | few | TRBV6-1 | 12 | CASSDWGYEQYF | TGTGCCAGCAGTGATTGGGGCTACGAGCAGTACTTC
NA | TRBJ1-1 | NA | TRBV28 | 14 | CASSFITMNTEAFF | TGTGCCAGCAGTTTTATCACGATGAACACTGAAGCTTTCTTT
NA | TRBJ2-6 | NA | TRBV19 | 14 | CASSGGGGANVLTF | TGTGCCAGTAGTGGGGGAGGTGGGGCCAACGTCCTGACTTTC
NA | TRBJ2-7 | NA | TRBV6-6 | 14 | CASGRPAGPYEQYF | TGTGCCAGCGGGCGGCCTGCGGGGCCTTACGAGCAGTACTTC
NA | TRBJ2-7 | few | TRBV6-1 | 11 | CASSQIYEQYF | TGTGCCAGCAGTCAAATCTACGAGCAGTACTTC
NA | TRBJ2-7 | once | TRBV18 | 14 | CASSGRTDGNEQYF | TGTGCCAGCTCAGGGAGGACAGACGGCAACGAGCAGTACTTC
NA | TRBJ2-7 | NA | TRBV6-1 | 14 | CASSIDWTAPEQYF | TGTGCCAGCAGTATCGATTGGACAGCTCCCGAGCAGTACTTC
TRBD2 | TRBJ2-2 | few | TRBV7-2 | 18 | CASSPRRLAGAITGELFF | TGTGCCAGCAGCCCGCGTCGACTAGCGGGAGCGATAACCGGGGAGCTGTTTTTT
TRBD2 | TRBJ2-4 | NA | TRBV19 | 19 | CASSPWTSGRDLAKNIQYF | TGTGCCAGTAGTCCATGGACTAGCGGGAGGGACTTAGCCAAAAACATTCAGTACTTC
TRBD1 | TRBJ1-1 | few | TRBV28 | 15 | CASRSLPQTGLLAFF | TGTGCCAGCAGATCCTTACCACAGACAGGGCTATTGGCTTTCTTT